These 18 T cell receptor beta chains share one sample of origin, sequenced in a study of blood T cell repertoires in COVID-19. TCRdb's copy holds only in-frame clones and misses some; the assay was immunoSEQ multiplex PCR. The table includes around 330,000 clones, 87% detected once. Sequenced input: PBMCs or T cells enriched from blood (not recorded which). The source is a woman aged 18-29 years who had recovered from COVID-19.

The chain combines TRBV30 with TRBJ1-2; D perhaps matches TRBD1 (6 bases). CDR1 GTSNPN and CDR2 SVGIG come from the germline V gene (reference sequence). The ends were cut back, 0 bases at V and 4 bases at J, with 12 bases in the middle. This CDR3 region has 14 residues. The DNA of the CDR3 is TGTGCCTGGAGTGTACCAGGGGTTCCCTATGGCTACACCTTC. This gives the protein CAWSVPGVPYGYTF. The full variable domain, in which reference TRBV30 and TRBJ1-2 provide the parts outside the CDR3, is SQTIHQWPATLVQPVGSPLSLECTVEGTSNPNLYWYRQAAGRGLQLLFYSVGIGQISSEVPQNLSASRPQDRQFILSSKKLLLSDSGFYLCAWSVPGVPYGYTFGSGTRLTVV.

The chain uses TRBV7-2 and TRBJ1-6, with 8 bases identical to TRBD1. The CDR3 covers 15 residues. Germline assignment: CDR1 SGHTA and CDR2 FQGNSA. V lost 1 base and J lost 10; bases outside the gene matches: 6. The CDR3, as DNA: TGTGCCAGCAGCTTAGTTGACAGGGGTGGATCACCCCTCCACTTT. Translating gives CASSLVDRGGSPLHF.

V is TRBV27 and J is TRBJ1-3; a possible D gene is TRBD1 (5 bases). The CDR3 has 15 residues. CDR1 is MNHEY, CDR2 SMNVEV, per germline (reference sequence). Between the trimmed V and J ends, which lost 0 bases and 7 bases, there was a span of 13 bases. The CDR3: CASSLSGASGNTIYF. The CDR3 bases are TGTGCCAGCAGTTTATCCGGGGCCAGCGGGAACACCATATATTTT.

The chain uses TRBV5-1 and TRBJ2-3, with 7 bases lining up with TRBD1. J was trimmed by 2 bases and V by 4 bases; bases with no gene match: 4. Germline lookup yields CDR1 SGHRS and CDR2 YFSETQ. This CDR3 has 14 amino acids. The CDR3 nucleotides read TGCGCCAGCAGCCCCGGACAGGCCACAGATACGCAGTATTTT. Translation: CASSPGQATDTQYF.

The chain uses TRBV6-2 or TRBV6-3 and TRBJ2-7; 10 bases are shared with TRBD2. The CDR3 is made up of 16 amino acids. With V trimmed by 2 bases and J by 6 bases, 10 bases remained unmatched. Germline values: CDR1 MNHEY, CDR2 SVGEGT. The DNA of the CDR3 is TGTGCCAGCAGTTACAACCAGCGGGAGGGCCCCCTCGAGCAGTACTTC. It specifies CASSYNQREGPLEQYF.

This clone was observed a single time. This chain joins TRBV5-6 and TRBJ2-5; 8 bases align to TRBD2. The CDR3 consists of 17 residues. Trimming at V came to 4 bases and at J to 5 bases, leaving 16 bases not matched to a gene. Germline-derived CDR1 and CDR2 are SGHDT and YYEEEE. As DNA, the CDR3 is TGTGCCAGCAGCGACTTTTTGGGTAGCGGGGTTCGGGAGACCCAGTACTTC. Protein product: CASSDFLGSGVRETQYF. The full variable domain, rest sourced from reference TRBV5-6 and TRBJ2-5, is DAGVTQSPTHLIKTRGQQVTLRCSPKSGHDTVSWYQQALGQGPQFIFQYYEEEERQRGNFPDRFSGHQFPNYSSELNVNALLLGDSALYLCASSDFLGSGVRETQYFGPGTRLLVL.

The chain couples TRBV10-2 to TRBJ2-2; possible D gene TRBD1, 6 bases. The CDR3 is 14 amino acids. The V end lost 6 bases, the J end lost 1 base, and 9 bases lay between the germline ends. CDR1 WSHSY and CDR2 SAAADI come from the germline V gene. In DNA, the CDR3 is TGCGCCAGCAGGGGCAGGGGGAACACCGGGGAGCTGTTTTTT. This translates into CASRGRGNTGELFF.

In its sample, this clone was seen a few times. The chain has TRBV30 and TRBJ2-7; TRBD1 is a possible D gene (5 bases). CDR1 GTSNPN and CDR2 SVGIG come from the germline V gene (reference sequence). Trimming left V 2 bases short and J 6 bases short, with 17 bases between. This CDR3 region has 14 residues. CDR3 region: CAWSSGLNKGEQYF. The CDR3 region has the DNA TGTGCCTGGAGTTCAGGGCTAAATAAAGGCGAGCAGTACTTC.

The V call is TRBV24-1, the J call TRBJ2-2; unclear D gene. V shed 9 bases and J shed 5 bases, with 15 bases lying between them. Germline CDR1 is KGHDR and CDR2 is SFDVKD. The CDR3 is 14 residues long. The CDR3 sequence is CATRENSETGELFF. The CDR3, as DNA: TGTGCCACCCGCGAAAATTCTGAGACCGGGGAGCTGTTTTTT.

The J gene is TRBJ1-1, the V gene TRBV6-5; unclear D gene. The CDR3 loop spans 15 amino acids. Trimming removed 6 bases at V and 6 bases at J, with 20 bases between. Germline CDR1 is MNHEY and CDR2 is SVGAGI. CDR3 nucleotide sequence: TGTGCCAGCAGAAACACAGTGGGTGGGTACGCTGAAGCTTTCTTT. It encodes CASRNTVGGYAEAFF.

As for this clone: At one of its ends the junction is not consistent with the germline gene, which may arise from a read error. The chain uses TRBV5-5 and TRBJ2-3; 15 bases match TRBD2. This CDR3 region has 16 residues. CDR1 is SGHKS and CDR2 is YYEKEE in the germline V gene (reference sequence). The CDR3 nucleotides are TGTGCCAGCAGCTTGCCTCCCGGGACTAGCGGGGGGTTCTCGAATTTT. As protein: CASSLPPGTSGGFSNF.

The genes are TRBV7-9 and TRBJ2-2, with D tentatively TRBD2 (5 bases). The CDR3 spans 15 residues. The V and J ends lost 0 bases and 7 bases respectively, with 12 bases between them. Germline V gives CDR1 SEHNR, CDR2 FQNEAQ (reference sequence). The CDR3 DNA sequence: TGTGCCAGCAGCTTAGCCCCACCCGGGGACGGGGAGCTGTTTTTT. Translated, it gives CASSLAPPGDGELFF.

Only one count was recorded for this clone. The genes are TRBV7-6 and TRBJ1-2, with D possibly TRBD1 on 6 matching bases. Germline V gene sequence: CDR1 SGHVS, CDR2 FNYEAQ. The V end was cut by 5 bases, the J end by 8 bases, with 18 bases between. This CDR3 comprises 14 residues. The CDR3, as DNA: TGTGCCAGCAGCCCCCAGGGTTATGGGGGCGGCTACACCTTC. Its translation is CASSPQGYGGGYTF.

V is TRBV5-4 and J is TRBJ2-1, with TRBD1 identical over 7 bases. The CDR3 is made up of 13 amino acids. With 5 bases clipped from V and 8 bases from J, the junction kept 7 bases outside the gene matches. The germline V gene has CDR1 SGHNT and CDR2 YYREEE (reference sequence). CDR3 sequence: CASSLQGWDEQFF. CDR3 in DNA: TGTGCCAGCAGTTTACAGGGGTGGGATGAGCAGTTCTTC.

The chain has TRBV5-8 and TRBJ1-1; D is unresolved. Germline V lookup: CDR1 SGHTS, CDR2 YDEGEE. Trimming removed 3 bases from V and 1 base from J, with 16 bases in between. This CDR3 contains 16 residues. The CDR3 DNA reads TGTGCCAGCAGCTGGTGGCCGTCGGGAACGAACACTGAAGCTTTCTTT. Encoded protein: CASSWWPSGTNTEAFF.

The chain uses TRBV7-8 and TRBJ2-1; the D is unclear. Germline assignment: CDR1 SGHVS and CDR2 FQNEAQ. The CDR3 totals 14 residues. Trimming took off 5 bases at V and 5 bases at J, with 13 bases between the two ends. CDR3 sequence (DNA): TGTGCCAGCAGCCGCTCCCGGAGAAACAATGAGCAGTTCTTC. This codes for CASSRSRRNNEQFF.

The chain is built from TRBV5-1 and TRBJ2-7; maybe TRBD1 (6 bases). V was cut by 4 bases and J by 3 bases, with 14 bases left in between. The CDR3 extends over 14 amino acids. The germline V gene encodes CDR1 SGHRS and CDR2 YFSETQ. The DNA for the CDR3 is TGCGCCAGCAGCCATCCCGGACAGAGCTACGAGCAGTACTTC. This encodes CASSHPGQSYEQYF.

V and J are TRBV6-2 or TRBV6-3 and TRBJ1-6; 10 bases fit TRBD1. There are 15 residues in the CDR3. With V trimmed by 5 bases and J by 7 bases, 5 bases remained unmatched. CDR1 and CDR2 from the germline V gene are MNHEY and SVGEGT. DNA for the CDR3: TGTGCCAGCAGTACCCGGACAGGGGGGAATTCACCCCTCCACTTT. Its protein product is CASSTRTGGNSPLHF.